This T cell receptor beta chain stems from a study of Graves' ophthalmopathy and Graves' hyperthyroidism listed by TCRdb under 2018. For the wider study: Peripheral blood samples were taken at the time of initial diagnosis, before any treatment was given. An independent validation cohort was composed of roughly 18 hyperthyroidism patients and 17 patients who later progressed from hyperthyroidism to ophthalmopathy. To explore V-J signatures that separate ophthalmopathy from hyperthyroidism, a discovery set of more than 95 patients was enrolled, consisting of about 45 with ophthalmopathy and around 57 with stable hyperthyroidism. The 90 or so discovery patients were randomly split 7:3 into training and test sets. In over five hyperthyroidism patients, T-cell repertoires of thyroid tissue and blood were compared. Once sampling was done, hyperthyroidism patients were given methimazole at a starting dose of 30 mg daily, while ophthalmopathy patients were given high-dose intravenous methylprednisolone. To tell Graves' ophthalmopathy apart from Graves' hyperthyroidism, and to predict which patients would progress to ophthalmopathy, the study relied on TCR beta repertoire signatures. In total, 135 blood samples were TCR-sequenced: some 40 ophthalmopathy, about 75 hyperthyroidism and approximately 17 hyperthyroidism-to-ophthalmopathy patients. Broader findings and caveats from the paper: No statistical method was used to predetermine the sample size, and group allocation was not hidden from the investigators. In cross-validation, the 13-signature model distinguished ophthalmopathy from stable hyperthyroidism with almost 90% sensitivity and about 84% specificity, and in the test set the corresponding values were about 80% and 75%. Most expanded thyroid clonotypes with a frequency above 0.001 also appeared in blood, which suggests that blood repertoires may reflect the immune response in the thyroid. In validation, the model predicted ophthalmopathy progression with more than 55% sensitivity and approximately 75% specificity; roughly 12 predicted patients were CT-confirmed with GO in a median of approximately six months.

The germline V gene supplies CDR1 SGHRS and CDR2 YFSETQ. Counted from cysteine to phenylalanine, this CDR3 has 14 amino acids. Of the read, only the CDR3 DNA is kept; its 42 bases are in frame from base 1. V is reduced by 4 bases and J by 1 base, leaving a spacing of 11 bases between them. This clonotype was counted ten times or more. The antigen this receptor binds is unknown. The record has no base qualities; no much larger clone is one base away. TCR beta CDR3 regions were amplified from RNA transcripts for repertoire sequencing. The first round of RT-PCR was done with HTBI primers and the Qiagen OneStep RT-PCR kit, and was followed by a second round of multiplex PCR, then size selection and purification. The libraries underwent paired-end sequencing with 100 bp reads on an Illumina HiSeq2000. The study's own analysis went as follows. SOAPnuke was used to process the reads, removing any read that contained adapters or uncalled bases, had a mean Phred below 15, or lacked an exact match to the constant primer or identifier. High-quality paired reads were merged with COPE v1.2.5. Unique nucleotide sequences were defined as clonotypes and aligned to IMGT TRB V, D and J references using MiTCR v1.1. Analysis was restricted to V-J combinations with a frequency above 0.0001, which covered roughly 99% of repertoires. A TCR clonal expansion and chaos score per V-J combination was defined as the ratio of F50 clonal expansion to chaos observed in the TCRdist matrix. Welch's t-statistics and random forest were used to narrow the features down to approximately 13 V-J combinations, which were then fed into a naive Bayes classifier. Thyroid-blood repertoire similarity was quantified with the Morisita-Horn index. In TCRdb, the public reads were trimmed at Q25 with fastp and aligned with MiXCR, with productive beta chains retained. Every entry covers one CDR3 protein and lists the most common genes and DNA from its rows. None of the V and J calls come from the authors' own analysis; TCRdb made them. The sample contains approximately 460,000 distinct CDR3 sequences, roughly 14% of them found a single time. Approximately 9.8% of the sample lies in the top ten.

Patients with ophthalmopathy had moderately to severely active disease, with a Clinical Activity Score of 3 or more, a NOSPECS grade of 4 or more, and a disease duration of less than 3 months. Patients with other autoimmune diseases, uncontrolled infections, pregnancy or lactation were excluded from the study. Clinical symptoms, serum thyroxine, TRAb, thyroid ultrasound and orbital computed tomography formed the basis of the diagnosis. PBMCs were isolated from more than 9 ml of fresh peripheral blood by Ficoll-Paque density gradient centrifugation. Trizol reagent was used to extract the total RNA, and its quality was then checked on an Agilent 2100 Bioanalyzer.

The sequenced sample consisted of blood. This clonotype was sampled from a woman aged 25 to 39 with Graves' ophthalmopathy. Donor details come from another sample of the same person, matched by shared clones. The V gene is TRBV5-1 and the J gene is TRBJ1-1, with the D gene not clear enough to name. The CDR3 has the sequence CASSPHLGNTEAFF. Read as DNA, the sequence is TGCGCCAGCAGCCCCCACCTTGGGAACACTGAAGCTTTCTTT.